The 27 T cell receptor beta chains below all came from one sample that was sequenced in a study of OX40 agonist ivuxolimab in advanced cancers. The repertoire was sequenced with immunoSEQ multiplex PCR; TCRdb's copy has only in-frame clones and lacks some. This table holds about 100,000 clones, about 80% found once. This specimen consisted of CD4+ or CD8+ T cells sorted from blood, obtained in a trial of the OX40 agonist ivuxolimab. These receptor sequences come from an adult with an advanced solid tumor such as melanoma, head and neck, liver or kidney cancer.

This chain links TRBV9 with TRBJ2-3; D gene ambiguous. This CDR3 has 17 amino acids. Trimming shortened V by 0 bases and J by 0 bases, and 14 bases separated the two germline ends. Germline lookup yields CDR1 SGDLS and CDR2 YYNGEE. CDR3 in amino acids: CASSVGAVKLSTDTQYF. As DNA, the CDR3 is TGTGCCAGCAGCGTAGGGGCAGTTAAGTTAAGCACAGATACGCAGTATTTT.

This chain connects TRBV6-6 to TRBJ1-6; no reliable D call. Trimming cost V 2 bases and J 5 bases, with 10 bases left between them. CDR3 size: 15 residues. Germline V CDR1 and CDR2: MNHNY, SVGAGI (reference sequence). CDR3 region: CASSYGGVHNSPLHF. The CDR3 DNA reads as TGTGCCAGCAGTTACGGAGGTGTGCATAATTCACCCCTCCACTTT.

This chain links TRBV15 with TRBJ2-5; either TRBD1 or TRBD2 may fit D (5 bases each). Deletions cut 3 bases from V and 4 bases from J, with 9 bases between. This CDR3 contains 13 residues. CDR1 and CDR2 (germline): LNHNV, YYDKDF (reference sequence). CDR3 amino acids: CATSSAGTETQYF. CDR3 nucleotides: TGTGCCACCAGCAGTGCAGGGACAGAGACCCAGTACTTC.

The V gene is TRBV5-6, the J gene TRBJ2-3, with a tentative D call TRBD2 (5 bases). The CDR3 totals 13 residues. Trimming stripped 3 bases from V and 6 bases from J, with 11 bases between. The germline CDR1 and CDR2 sequences are SGHDT and YYEEEE. CDR3 sequence reads: CASSSRVADTQYF. The CDR3 region has the DNA TGTGCCAGCAGCTCCCGTGTAGCGGATACGCAGTATTTT.

This sequence joins TRBV27 and TRBJ2-3, with TRBD2 matching over 8 bases. Germline V gene data show CDR1 as MNHEY and CDR2 as SMNVEV (reference sequence). The CDR3 loop spans 14 amino acids. The junction had 15 bases not matched to a gene; V was cut back by 5 bases and J by 14 bases. CDR3 in DNA: TGTGCCAGCAGTCCCCGTGATAGCGGGGTGCTGAGGTATTTT. Protein sequence: CASSPRDSGVLRYF.

J is TRBJ2-7 and V is TRBV28, with TRBD1 matching 8 bases. Germline V gene sequence: CDR1 MDHEN, CDR2 SYDVKM. With 0 bases clipped from V and 3 bases from J, the junction kept 7 bases outside the gene matches. The CDR3 is 16 residues long. This CDR3 reads CASSLWTGVLHYEQYF. The CDR3 DNA is TGTGCCAGCAGTTTATGGACAGGGGTCCTGCACTACGAGCAGTACTTC. The variable domain in full, completed from reference TRBV28 and TRBJ2-7, reads DVKVTQSSRYLVKRTGEKVFLECVQDMDHENMFWYRQDPGLGLRLIYFSYDVKMKEKGDIPEGYSVSREKKERFSLILESASTNQTSMYLCASSLWTGVLHYEQYFGPGTRLTVT.

This clone was observed once. The rearrangement uses TRBV7-9 and TRBJ1-1; D is undetermined. The V and J ends lost 6 bases and 2 bases respectively, with 13 bases between them. This CDR3 is built from 14 residues. Germline CDR1 reads SEHNR; CDR2 reads FQNEAQ (reference sequence). The CDR3 reads CASSKQTGNTEAFF. The CDR3 DNA follows: TGTGCCAGCAGTAAACAGACCGGAAACACTGAAGCTTTCTTT.

The CDR3 DNA follows: TGCGCCAGCCAATTAAGGGGTGGAGATACGCAGTATTTT. As protein: CASQLRGGDTQYF. This chain links TRBV5-1 with TRBJ2-3, with D maybe TRBD1 (5 bases). The CDR3 runs 13 residues. V dropped 7 bases and J dropped 5 bases, with 14 bases sitting between them. The V gene's germline CDR1 is SGHRS and CDR2 YFSETQ.

The V gene is TRBV2, the J gene TRBJ2-2, with 10 bases aligning to TRBD1. Looked up from germline, CDR1 is SNHLY and CDR2 is FYNNEI. The V and J ends lost 3 bases and 7 bases, in that order; junction bases with no gene match: 8. The CDR3 runs 16 residues. CDR3 DNA: TGTGCCAGCAGTGAGCGGGGACAGGGGCCCATCGGGGAGCTGTTTTTT. Protein: CASSERGQGPIGELFF.

The chain combines TRBV12-5 with TRBJ2-2, with TRBD1 matching over 9 bases. Unmatched junction bases numbered 14, after V lost 6 bases and J lost 6 bases. Germline V gene lookup returns CDR1 LGHNT and CDR2 FRNRAP. The length of the CDR3 is 17 residues. CDR3 in amino acids: CASGPAPGTGISGELFF. In nucleotides, the CDR3 is TGTGCTAGTGGCCCAGCTCCCGGGACAGGGATCTCCGGGGAGCTGTTTTTT. The full variable domain, its missing parts supplied by reference TRBV12-5 and TRBJ2-2, is DARVTQTPRHKVTEMGQEVTMRCQPILGHNTVFWYRQTMMQGLELLAYFRNRAPLDDSGMPKDRFSAEMPDATLATLKIQPSEPRDSAVYFCASGPAPGTGISGELFFGEGSRLTVL.

V and J are TRBV5-6 and TRBJ1-2, with TRBD1 matching over 10 bases. V gave up 4 bases and J gave up 4 bases; unmatched junction bases: 7. The CDR3 contains 15 residues. Germline V gene sequence: CDR1 SGHDT, CDR2 YYEEEE. CDR3 in amino acids: CASSLGQGVSYGYTF. As DNA, the CDR3 is TGTGCCAGCAGCCTCGGACAGGGGGTGAGCTATGGCTACACCTTC.

The gene calls are TRBV4-1 and TRBJ1-6; 8 nucleotides align to TRBD1. The germline gives CDR1 MGHRA, CDR2 YSYEKL. Germline trimming cut 8 bases from V and 8 bases from J; bases unmatched to any gene: 11. The CDR3 totals 15 residues. The CDR3: CASSDRGNQDSPLHF. The CDR3 DNA reads TGCGCCAGCTCCGACAGGGGTAACCAGGATTCACCCCTCCACTTT.

The chain links TRBV6-7 to TRBJ1-4; D possibly corresponds to TRBD1 (6 bases). TRBV6-7 carries the ORF label, with uncertain function. Trimming took off 8 bases at V and 6 bases at J, with 22 bases between the two ends. The CDR3 has 16 amino acids. The chain's CDR3 is CASGNFQGRIYEKLFF. In nucleotides, the CDR3 is TGTGCCAGCGGAAATTTCCAGGGGCGCATCTATGAAAAACTGTTTTTT.

The V and J genes are TRBV10-2 and TRBJ2-6; 7 bases line up with TRBD2. From germline, CDR1 is WSHSY and CDR2 SAAADI. The CDR3 is 16 residues long. V lost 6 bases to trimming and J lost 2 bases; unmatched junction nucleotides: 7. CDR3 residues: CASRGGYVPGANVLTF. DNA for the CDR3: TGCGCCAGCAGGGGGGGGTACGTCCCTGGGGCCAACGTCCTGACTTTC.

This chain connects TRBV5-4 to TRBJ2-7, with 8 positions matching TRBD1. Germline CDR1 SGHNT, CDR2 YYREEE (reference sequence). V trimming: 4 bases; J trimming: 4 bases; junction bases outside the gene matches: 7. The CDR3 is 14 residues long. The CDR3 nucleotides read TGTGCCAGCAGCATCGACAGGGGCGCGTACGAGCAGTACTTC. It translates to CASSIDRGAYEQYF. The entire variable domain, with the rest obtained from reference TRBV5-4 and TRBJ2-7, is as follows: ETGVTQSPTHLIKTRGQQVTLRCSSQSGHNTVSWYQQALGQGPQFIFQYYREEENGRGNFPPRFSGLQFPNYSSELNVNALELDDSALYLCASSIDRGAYEQYFGPGTRLTVT.

Only a few counts were recorded for this clone. V usage is TRBV7-2 and J usage is TRBJ2-1, with 10 bases that match TRBD2. This CDR3 has 16 residues. Germline V gives CDR1 SGHTA, CDR2 FQGNSA. Trimming at V came to 4 bases and at J to 0 bases, leaving 3 bases not matched to a gene. The CDR3 protein is CASSYTSGASYNEQFF. Written as DNA, the CDR3 is TGTGCCAGCAGCTACACTAGCGGGGCCTCCTACAATGAGCAGTTCTTC.

This clone has just one count. The rearrangement joins TRBV5-1 to TRBJ2-1; D uncertain. There are 13 residues in the CDR3. V was clipped by 7 bases and J by 4 bases, with 12 bases between them. Germline V gene sequence: CDR1 SGHRS, CDR2 YFSETQ. The CDR3 DNA reads TGCGCCAGCGCTTTGGGCGGTTACAATGAGCAGTTCTTC. This gives the protein CASALGGYNEQFF.

The gene calls are TRBV7-9 and TRBJ2-3; weak D call: TRBD2 (7 bases). This CDR3 contains 17 residues. Germline CDR1 is SEHNR and CDR2 is FQNEAQ (reference sequence). Trimming shortened V by 5 bases and J by 2 bases, and 20 bases separated the two germline ends. For the CDR3, the DNA is TGTGCCAGCAGCGGTCTTGGGGGCGGGAGCTACACAGATACGCAGTATTTT. Amino acids: CASSGLGGGSYTDTQYF.

This clone appeared a single time. The chain combines TRBV18 with TRBJ1-4; 7 bases are shared with TRBD1. V lost 3 bases, J lost 8 bases, and 9 bases stayed unmatched. Germline V gives CDR1 KGHSH, CDR2 LQKENI. The CDR3 has 15 amino acids. The CDR3 region is CASSPTRQGWEKLFF. The DNA of the CDR3 is TGTGCCAGCTCACCTACTAGACAGGGTTGGGAAAAACTGTTTTTT.

The chain links TRBV2 to TRBJ1-2; weak D call: TRBD1 (5 bases). V lost 2 bases and J 3 bases, leaving 19 bases between the germline ends. Germline CDR1 is SNHLY and CDR2 is FYNNEI. The CDR3 runs 17 residues. The CDR3 here is CASSERWTFSGHYGYTF. The CDR3 bases are TGTGCCAGCAGTGAAAGGTGGACATTCTCAGGCCACTATGGCTACACCTTC.

The V call is TRBV9, the J call TRBJ1-5, with D possibly matching TRBD1 (6 bases). The germline V and J ends were trimmed by 3 bases and 1 base, with 8 bases remaining between them. Germline V lookup: CDR1 SGDLS, CDR2 YYNGEE. The CDR3 consists of 14 residues. CDR3 protein: CASSDGQSNQPQHF. CDR3 coding DNA: TGTGCCAGCAGCGATGGACAGAGCAATCAGCCCCAGCATTTT.

The gene calls are TRBV12-5 and TRBJ2-2; D gene ambiguous. Germline CDR1 is LGHNT and CDR2 is FRNRAP. The CDR3 loop spans 14 amino acids. V was trimmed by 2 bases and J by 5 bases, leaving 9 bases between them. CDR3 protein: CASGLFLGTGELFF. The CDR3 region has the DNA TGTGCTAGTGGTTTGTTTCTGGGGACCGGGGAGCTGTTTTTT.

This clone was counted between two and nine times. This sequence joins TRBV7-2 and TRBJ1-5; D is possibly TRBD1 (5 bases). V lost 0 bases and J 9 bases, leaving 12 bases between the germline ends. The CDR3 is made up of 14 amino acids. In germline, CDR1 is SGHTA, CDR2 FQGNSA. The CDR3 spells CASSLAQGTPPQHF. CDR3 DNA sequence: TGTGCCAGCAGCTTAGCGCAGGGCACCCCGCCCCAGCATTTT.

The CDR3 coding sequence is TGCAGCGTTGCCGGGGCCAAAAACACCGGGGAGCTGTTTTTT. This encodes CSVAGAKNTGELFF. The rearrangement links TRBV29-1 to TRBJ2-2, with D possibly being TRBD1 or TRBD2 (5 bases each). V was pared by 4 bases and J by 2 bases, with 11 bases between. The CDR3 sequence is 14 residues long. Looked up from germline, CDR1 is SQVTM and CDR2 is ANQGSEA.

The rearrangement joins TRBV5-1 to TRBJ2-3; 7 bases are shared with TRBD2. From germline, CDR1 is SGHRS and CDR2 YFSETQ. This CDR3 is built from 16 residues. J lost 0 bases, V lost 6 bases, and 10 bases had no gene match. CDR3 bases: TGCGCCAGCAAGCGGGGCTCGGACACGAGCACAGATACGCAGTATTTT. Protein: CASKRGSDTSTDTQYF.

V gene TRBV6-5 combines with J gene TRBJ1-2; D is ambiguous. Trimming stripped 0 bases from V and 5 bases from J, with 13 bases between. CDR3 length: 15 amino acids. From germline, CDR1 is MNHEY and CDR2 SVGAGI. This CDR3 is CASSYSGNGPYGYTF. In nucleotides, the CDR3 is TGTGCCAGCAGTTACTCGGGGAACGGTCCATATGGCTACACCTTC.

The J gene is TRBJ2-7, the V gene TRBV5-5; D could derive from TRBD1 or TRBD2 (5 bases each). CDR1 and CDR2 from the germline V gene are SGHKS and YYEKEE (reference sequence). V was trimmed by 0 bases and J by 2 bases, leaving 12 bases between them. The CDR3 length is 15 residues. The CDR3 region has the DNA TGTGCCAGCAGCTTGGTCGGGACCTACGCCTACGAGCAGTACTTC. As protein: CASSLVGTYAYEQYF.